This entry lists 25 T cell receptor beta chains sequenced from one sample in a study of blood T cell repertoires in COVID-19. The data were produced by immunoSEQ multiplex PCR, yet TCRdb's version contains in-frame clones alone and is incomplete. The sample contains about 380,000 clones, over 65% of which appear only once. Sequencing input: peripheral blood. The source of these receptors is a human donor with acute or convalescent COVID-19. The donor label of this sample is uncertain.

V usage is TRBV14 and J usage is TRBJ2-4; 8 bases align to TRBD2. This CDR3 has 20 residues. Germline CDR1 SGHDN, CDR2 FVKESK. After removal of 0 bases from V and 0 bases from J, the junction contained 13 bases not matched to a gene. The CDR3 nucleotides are TGTGCCAGCAGCCAAGAAGGGCTAGCGGGCGTCGAGTTAGCCAAAAACATTCAGTACTTC. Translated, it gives CASSQEGLAGVELAKNIQYF.

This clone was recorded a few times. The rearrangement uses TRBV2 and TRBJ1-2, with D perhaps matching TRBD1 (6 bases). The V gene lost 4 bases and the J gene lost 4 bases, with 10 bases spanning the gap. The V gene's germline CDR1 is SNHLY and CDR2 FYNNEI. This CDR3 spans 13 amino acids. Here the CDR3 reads CASSGEGGYGYTF. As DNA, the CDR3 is TGTGCCAGCAGTGGCGAAGGGGGCTATGGCTACACCTTC.

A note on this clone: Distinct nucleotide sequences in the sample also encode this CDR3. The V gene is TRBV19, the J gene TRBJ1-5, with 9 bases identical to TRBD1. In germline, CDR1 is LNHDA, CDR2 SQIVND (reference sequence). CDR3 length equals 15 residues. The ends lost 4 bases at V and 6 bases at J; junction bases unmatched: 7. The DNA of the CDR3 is TGTGCCAGTAGTAACCGGGACAGGGTTGGTCAGCCCCAGCATTTT. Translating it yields CASSNRDRVGQPQHF.

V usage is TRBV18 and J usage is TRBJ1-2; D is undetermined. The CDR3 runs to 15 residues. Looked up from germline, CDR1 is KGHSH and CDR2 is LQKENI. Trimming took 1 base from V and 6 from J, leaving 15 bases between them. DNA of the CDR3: TGTGCCAGCTCACCACGGAAAGTCTCGGGGAATGGCTACACCTTC. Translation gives CASSPRKVSGNGYTF.

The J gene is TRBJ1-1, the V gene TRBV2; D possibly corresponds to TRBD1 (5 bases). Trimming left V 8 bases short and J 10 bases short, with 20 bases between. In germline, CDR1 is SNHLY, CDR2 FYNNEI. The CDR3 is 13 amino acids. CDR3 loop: CASQPSGRFLAFF. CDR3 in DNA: TGTGCCAGCCAGCCCTCAGGGAGGTTTTTAGCTTTCTTT.

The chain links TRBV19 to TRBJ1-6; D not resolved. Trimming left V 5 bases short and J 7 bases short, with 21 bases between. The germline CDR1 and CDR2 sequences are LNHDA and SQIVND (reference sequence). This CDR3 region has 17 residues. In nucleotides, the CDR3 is TGTGCCAGTAGTTTACGGACGGTGGGAGCCCAAAATTCACCCCTCCACTTT. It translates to CASSLRTVGAQNSPLHF. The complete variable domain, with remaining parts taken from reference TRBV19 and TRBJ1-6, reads DGGITQSPKYLFRKEGQNVTLSCEQNLNHDAMYWYRQDPGQGLRLIYYSQIVNDFQKGDIAEGYSVSREKKESFPLTVTSAQKNPTAFYLCASSLRTVGAQNSPLHFGNGTRLTVT.

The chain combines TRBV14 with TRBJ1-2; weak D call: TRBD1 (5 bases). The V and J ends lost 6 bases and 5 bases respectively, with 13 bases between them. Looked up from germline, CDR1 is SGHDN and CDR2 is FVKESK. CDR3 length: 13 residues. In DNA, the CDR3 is TGTGCCAGCAGGGCGGACGGGGGATATGGCTACACCTTC. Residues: CASRADGGYGYTF.

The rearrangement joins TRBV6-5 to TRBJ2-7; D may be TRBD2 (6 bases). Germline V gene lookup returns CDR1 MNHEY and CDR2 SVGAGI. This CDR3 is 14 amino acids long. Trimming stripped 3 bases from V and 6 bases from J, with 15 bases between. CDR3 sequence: CASSYPAGIGEQYF. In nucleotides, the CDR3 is TGTGCCAGCAGTTATCCCGCGGGGATCGGCGAGCAGTACTTC.

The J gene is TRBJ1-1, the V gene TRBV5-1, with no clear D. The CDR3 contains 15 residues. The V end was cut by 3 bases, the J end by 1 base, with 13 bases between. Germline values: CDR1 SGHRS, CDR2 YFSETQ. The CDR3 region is CASSWSLSRNTEAFF. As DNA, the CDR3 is TGCGCCAGCAGCTGGAGCCTGTCCAGGAACACTGAAGCTTTCTTT.

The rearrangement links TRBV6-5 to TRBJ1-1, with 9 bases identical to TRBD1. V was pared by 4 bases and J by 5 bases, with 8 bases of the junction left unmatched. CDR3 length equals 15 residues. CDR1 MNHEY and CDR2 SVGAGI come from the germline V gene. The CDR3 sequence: CASSWGTGSVTEAFF. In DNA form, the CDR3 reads TGTGCCAGCAGTTGGGGGACAGGGAGTGTAACTGAAGCTTTCTTT.

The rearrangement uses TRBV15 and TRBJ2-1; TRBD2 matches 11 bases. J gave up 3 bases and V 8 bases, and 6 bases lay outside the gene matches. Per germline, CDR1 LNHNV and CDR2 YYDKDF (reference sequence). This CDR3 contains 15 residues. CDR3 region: CATQLAGGLYNEQFF. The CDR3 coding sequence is TGTGCCACCCAGCTAGCGGGGGGACTCTACAATGAGCAGTTCTTC. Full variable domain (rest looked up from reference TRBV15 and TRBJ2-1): DAMVIQNPRYQVTQFGKPVTLSCSQTLNHNVMYWYQQKSSQAPKLLFHYYDKDFNNEADTPDNFQSRRPNTSFCFLDIRSPGLGDTAMYLCATQLAGGLYNEQFFGPGTRLTVL.

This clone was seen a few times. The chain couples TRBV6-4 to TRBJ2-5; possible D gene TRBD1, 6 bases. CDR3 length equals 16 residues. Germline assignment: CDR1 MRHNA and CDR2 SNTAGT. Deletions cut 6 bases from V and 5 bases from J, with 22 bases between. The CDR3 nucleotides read TGTGCCAGCAGGACCCGTGGGACACGGGCGGGCGAGACCCAGTACTTC. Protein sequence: CASRTRGTRAGETQYF.

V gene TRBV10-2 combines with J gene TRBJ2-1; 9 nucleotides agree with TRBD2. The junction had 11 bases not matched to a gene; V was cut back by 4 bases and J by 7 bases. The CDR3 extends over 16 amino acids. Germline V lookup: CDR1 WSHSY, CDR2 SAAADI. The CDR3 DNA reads TGCGCCAGCAGTGTACCGGTTAGCGGGAGAGCTAATGAGCAGTTCTTC. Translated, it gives CASSVPVSGRANEQFF.

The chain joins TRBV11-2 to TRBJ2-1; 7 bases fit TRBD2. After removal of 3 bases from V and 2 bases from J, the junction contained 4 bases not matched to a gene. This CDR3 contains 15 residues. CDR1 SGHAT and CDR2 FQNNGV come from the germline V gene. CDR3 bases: TGTGCCAGCAGCTTGGGGGGGTTCACCTACAATGAGCAGTTCTTC. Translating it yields CASSLGGFTYNEQFF.

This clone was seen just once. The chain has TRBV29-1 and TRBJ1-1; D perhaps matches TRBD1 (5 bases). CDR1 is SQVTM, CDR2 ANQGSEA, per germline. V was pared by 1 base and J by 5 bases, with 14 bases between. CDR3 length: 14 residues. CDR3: CSVEVRGRKTEAFF. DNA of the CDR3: TGCAGCGTTGAAGTAAGGGGCAGAAAGACTGAAGCTTTCTTT.

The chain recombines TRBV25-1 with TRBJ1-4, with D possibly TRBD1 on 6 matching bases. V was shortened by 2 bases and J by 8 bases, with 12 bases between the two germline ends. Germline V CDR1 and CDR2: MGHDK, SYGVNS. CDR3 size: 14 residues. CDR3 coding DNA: TGTGCCAGCAGTGAAGGAAGGGGGGGCGAAAAACTGTTTTTT. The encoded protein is CASSEGRGGEKLFF.

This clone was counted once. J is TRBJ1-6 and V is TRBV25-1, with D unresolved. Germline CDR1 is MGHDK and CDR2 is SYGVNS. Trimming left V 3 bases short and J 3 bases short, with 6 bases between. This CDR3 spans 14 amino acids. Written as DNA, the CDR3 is TGTGCCAGCAGTGACCGGTACTATAATTCACCCCTCCACTTT. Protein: CASSDRYYNSPLHF.

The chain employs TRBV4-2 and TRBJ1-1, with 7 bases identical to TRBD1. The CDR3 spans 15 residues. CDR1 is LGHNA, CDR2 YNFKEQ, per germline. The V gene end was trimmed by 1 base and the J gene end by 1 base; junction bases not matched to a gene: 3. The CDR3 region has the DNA TGTGCCAGCAGCCAAGTTGGGACAGAGAACACTGAAGCTTTCTTT. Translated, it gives CASSQVGTENTEAFF.

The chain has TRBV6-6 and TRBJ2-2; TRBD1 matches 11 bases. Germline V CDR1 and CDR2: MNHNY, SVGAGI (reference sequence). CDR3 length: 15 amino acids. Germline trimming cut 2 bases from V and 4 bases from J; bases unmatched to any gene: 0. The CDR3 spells CASSYGTGGTGELFF. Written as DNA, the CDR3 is TGTGCCAGCAGTTACGGGACAGGGGGCACCGGGGAGCTGTTTTTT.

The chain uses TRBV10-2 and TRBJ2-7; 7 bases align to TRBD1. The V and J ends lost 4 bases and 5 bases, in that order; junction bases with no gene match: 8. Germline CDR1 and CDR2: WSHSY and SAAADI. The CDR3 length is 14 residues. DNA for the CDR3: TGCGCCAGCAGTGGACAGGGTGTCAGGGACGAGCAGTACTTC. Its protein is CASSGQGVRDEQYF.

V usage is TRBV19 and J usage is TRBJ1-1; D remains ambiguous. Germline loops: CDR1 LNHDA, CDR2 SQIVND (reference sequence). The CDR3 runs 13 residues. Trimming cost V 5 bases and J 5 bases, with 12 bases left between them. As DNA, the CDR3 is TGTGCCAGTAGTCTACAGCGGAGGACTGAAGCTTTCTTT. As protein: CASSLQRRTEAFF.

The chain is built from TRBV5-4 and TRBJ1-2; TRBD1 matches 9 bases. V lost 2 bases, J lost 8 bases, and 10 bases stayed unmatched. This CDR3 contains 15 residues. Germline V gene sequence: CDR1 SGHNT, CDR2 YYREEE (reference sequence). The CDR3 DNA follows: TGTGCCAGCAGCTTCCCGGGACAGGGCATCACGGGCTACACCTTC. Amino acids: CASSFPGQGITGYTF.

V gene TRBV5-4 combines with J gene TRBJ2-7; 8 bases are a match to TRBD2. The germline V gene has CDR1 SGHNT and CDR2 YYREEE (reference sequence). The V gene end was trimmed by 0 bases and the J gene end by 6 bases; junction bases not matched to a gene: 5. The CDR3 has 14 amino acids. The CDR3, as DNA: TGTGCCAGCAGCTTGGCAGCGGGAGTGCGCGAGCAGTACTTC. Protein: CASSLAAGVREQYF.

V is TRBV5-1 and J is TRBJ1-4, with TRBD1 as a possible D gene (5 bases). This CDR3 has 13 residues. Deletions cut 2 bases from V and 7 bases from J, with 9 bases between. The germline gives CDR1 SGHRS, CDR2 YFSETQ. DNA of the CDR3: TGCGCCAGCAGCTTTGGGGGAGGTGAAAAACTGTTTTTT. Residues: CASSFGGGEKLFF.

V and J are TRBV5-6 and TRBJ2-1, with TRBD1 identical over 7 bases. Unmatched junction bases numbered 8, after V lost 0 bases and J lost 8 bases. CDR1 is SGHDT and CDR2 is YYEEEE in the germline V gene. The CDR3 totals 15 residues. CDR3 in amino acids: CASSLGQGWSDEQFF. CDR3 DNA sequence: TGTGCCAGCAGCTTGGGACAGGGATGGTCGGATGAGCAGTTCTTC.